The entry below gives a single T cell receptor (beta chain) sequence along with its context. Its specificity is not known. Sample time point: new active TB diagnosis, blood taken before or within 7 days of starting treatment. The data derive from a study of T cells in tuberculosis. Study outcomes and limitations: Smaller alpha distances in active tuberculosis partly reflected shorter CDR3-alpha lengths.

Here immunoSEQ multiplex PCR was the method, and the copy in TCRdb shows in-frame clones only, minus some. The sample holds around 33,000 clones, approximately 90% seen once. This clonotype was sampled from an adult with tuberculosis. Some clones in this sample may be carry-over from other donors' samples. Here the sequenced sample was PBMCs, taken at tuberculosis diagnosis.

The CDR3 spells CASSPGLAGAHSTDTQYF. The CDR3 DNA sequence: TGTGCCAGCAGCCCAGGACTAGCGGGGGCTCATAGCACAGATACGCAGTATTTT. The gene calls are TRBV7-2 and TRBJ2-3, with TRBD2 identical over 13 bases. The CDR3 has 18 amino acids. Germline V gene sequence: CDR1 SGHTA, CDR2 FQGNSA. V was pared by 5 bases and J by 0 bases, with 8 bases of the junction left unmatched.